The 11 T cell receptor beta chains below were found in one sample sequenced in a study of blood T cell repertoires in COVID-19. Sequencing was performed with immunoSEQ multiplex PCR; in TCRdb, only in-frame clones are kept and a portion is missing. In the table there are more than 85,000 clones, 70% to 90% of which are singletons. Sequencing was carried out using PBMCs or T cells enriched from blood (not recorded which). The receptor source for this set is a woman between 45 and 60 years old who had recovered from COVID-19.

This chain links TRBV12-3 or TRBV12-4 with TRBJ2-2; D remains ambiguous. The V end was cut by 6 bases, the J end by 1 base, with 6 bases between. This CDR3 has 13 residues. The CDR3 DNA sequence: TGTGCCAGCAGGTCGAGGAACACCGGGGAGCTGTTTTTT. It translates to CASRSRNTGELFF.

This chain connects TRBV7-9 to TRBJ1-4; TRBD1 agrees at 10 bases. CDR3 length equals 19 residues. Looked up from germline, CDR1 is SEHNR and CDR2 is FQNEAQ (reference sequence). The V segment lost 5 bases and the J segment 8 bases; nucleotides outside the gene matches: 20. The DNA of the CDR3 is TGTGCCAGCAGCCCCGACGCGGGACAGGGGCACGTAATGAGGGAAAAACTGTTTTTT. Translation: CASSPDAGQGHVMREKLFF.

This chain links TRBV27 with TRBJ1-6; 7 positions agree with TRBD1. Germline CDR1 is MNHEY and CDR2 is SMNVEV (reference sequence). V was clipped by 9 bases and J by 5 bases; unmatched bases: 16. The CDR3 is 17 amino acids. The CDR3 DNA sequence: TGTGCCAGGAAACCCAAAAGGACAGGAGGAGATAATTCACCCCTCCACTTT. Amino acid sequence: CARKPKRTGGDNSPLHF.

Worth noting for this clone: Distinct nucleotide sequences in the sample also encode this CDR3. This sequence joins TRBV5-1 and TRBJ1-1; unclear D gene. This CDR3 spans 13 amino acids. Trimming stripped 0 bases from V and 1 base from J, with 4 bases between. Germline V gene data show CDR1 as SGHRS and CDR2 as YFSETQ. The CDR3 nucleotides read TGCGCCAGCAGCTTGGCCTCGAACACTGAAGCTTTCTTT. It yields the protein CASSLASNTEAFF.

The V and J genes are TRBV7-9 and TRBJ1-2; no clear D gene. V lost 1 base, J lost 2 bases, and 2 bases lay in between. Germline CDR1 and CDR2: SEHNR and FQNEAQ (reference sequence). The CDR3 has 12 residues. The CDR3 region has the DNA TGTGCCAGCAGCTTAGTAAACTATGGCTACACCTTC. Amino acids: CASSLVNYGYTF.

The chain combines TRBV5-4 with TRBJ1-1, with 8 bases aligning to TRBD1. The germline gives CDR1 SGHNT, CDR2 YYREEE (reference sequence). V shed 6 bases and J 0 bases; nucleotides not matched to a gene: 10. This CDR3 has 16 residues. CDR3 in DNA: TGTGCCAGCACCCTGGGGGGGACAGGAGTGAACACTGAAGCTTTCTTT. Residues: CASTLGGTGVNTEAFF.

The chain joins TRBV10-3 to TRBJ2-3, with 8 bases fitting TRBD2. Unmatched junction bases numbered 5, after V lost 5 bases and J lost 4 bases. The CDR3 is made up of 14 amino acids. Germline V CDR1 and CDR2: ENHRY, SYGVKD. The CDR3 DNA follows: TGTGCCATCAGTTTCGGACTAGCCGCAGATACGCAGTATTTT. Encoded protein: CAISFGLAADTQYF.

The rearrangement joins TRBV5-4 to TRBJ2-7, with D possibly TRBD2 on 6 matching bases. CDR3 size: 14 residues. Germline CDR1 SGHNT, CDR2 YYREEE (reference sequence). Trimming shortened V by 4 bases and J by 5 bases, and 16 bases separated the two germline ends. Here the CDR3 reads CASSPGAGRNEQYF. In DNA form, the CDR3 reads TGTGCCAGCAGCCCCGGGGCAGGGAGGAACGAGCAGTACTTC.

The gene calls are TRBV4-1 and TRBJ2-2, with a possible D match to TRBD2 (6 bases). Germline V gene sequence: CDR1 MGHRA, CDR2 YSYEKL. The V end lost 5 bases, the J end lost 4 bases, and 17 bases lay between the germline ends. There are 16 residues in the CDR3. Written as DNA, the CDR3 is TGCGCCAGCAGCGCCCCTGACCTGGGGGGCACCGGGGAGCTGTTTTTT. It yields the protein CASSAPDLGGTGELFF.

V is TRBV29-1 and J is TRBJ2-1, with TRBD2 matching 13 bases. There are 15 residues in the CDR3. The germline V gene encodes CDR1 SQVTM and CDR2 ANQGSEA. V gave up 6 bases and J gave up 5 bases; unmatched junction bases: 7. For the CDR3, the DNA is TGCAGCGTACTACCGGGACTAGCGGGGCACAATGAGCAGTTCTTC. The encoded protein is CSVLPGLAGHNEQFF.

In this sample, this clone turned up once. The chain carries TRBV5-1 and TRBJ1-1; D is perhaps TRBD1 (5 bases). Trimming left V 0 bases short and J 4 bases short, with 19 bases between. CDR3 length: 17 amino acids. Germline CDR1 is SGHRS and CDR2 is YFSETQ. The CDR3 protein is CASSLAGSGRVSTEAFF. CDR3 in DNA: TGCGCCAGCAGCTTGGCCGGGTCAGGGAGGGTGAGCACTGAAGCTTTCTTT.